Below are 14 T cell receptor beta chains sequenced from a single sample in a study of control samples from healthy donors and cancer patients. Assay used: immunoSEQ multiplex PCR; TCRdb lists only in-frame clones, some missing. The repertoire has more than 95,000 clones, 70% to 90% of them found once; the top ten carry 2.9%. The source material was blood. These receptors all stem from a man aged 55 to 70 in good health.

CDR3 residues: CASSESGRSYEQYF. CDR3 in DNA: TGCGCCAGCAGTGAGTCTGGCAGATCCTACGAGCAGTACTTC. The chain employs TRBV10-2 and TRBJ2-7; no firm D call. Germline V gene lookup returns CDR1 WSHSY and CDR2 SAAADI. The CDR3 contains 14 residues. V gave up 0 bases and J gave up 1 base, with 7 bases separating them.

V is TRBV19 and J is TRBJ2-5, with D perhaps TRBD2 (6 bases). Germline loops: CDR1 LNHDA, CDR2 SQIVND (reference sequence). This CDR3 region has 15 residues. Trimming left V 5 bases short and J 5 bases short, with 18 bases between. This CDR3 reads CASSAGRTVGETQYF. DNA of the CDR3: TGTGCCAGTAGTGCGGGACGGACGGTAGGGGAGACCCAGTACTTC.

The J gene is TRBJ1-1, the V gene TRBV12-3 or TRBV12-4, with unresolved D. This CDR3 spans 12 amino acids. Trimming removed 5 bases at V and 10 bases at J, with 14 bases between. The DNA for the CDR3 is TGTGCCAGCAGTAATAGACCGGGCGGAGCTTTCTTT. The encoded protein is CASSNRPGGAFF.

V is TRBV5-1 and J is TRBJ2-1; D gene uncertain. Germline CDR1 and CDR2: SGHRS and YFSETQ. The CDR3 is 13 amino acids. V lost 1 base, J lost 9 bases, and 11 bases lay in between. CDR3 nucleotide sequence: TGCGCCAGCAGCTTGACACTAATAGGTGAGCAGTTCTTC. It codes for CASSLTLIGEQFF. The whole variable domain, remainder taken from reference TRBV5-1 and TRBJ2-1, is KAGVTQTPRYLIKTRGQQVTLSCSPISGHRSVSWYQQTPGQGLQFLFEYFSETQRNKGNFPGRFSGRQFSNSRSEMNVSTLELGDSALYLCASSLTLIGEQFFGPGTRLTVL.

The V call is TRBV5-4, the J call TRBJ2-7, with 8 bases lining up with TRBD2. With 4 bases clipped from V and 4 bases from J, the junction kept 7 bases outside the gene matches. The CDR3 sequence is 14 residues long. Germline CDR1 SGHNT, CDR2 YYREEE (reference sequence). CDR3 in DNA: TGTGCCAGCAGCGCTAGCGGGCTGAGGTACGAGCAGTACTTC. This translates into CASSASGLRYEQYF.

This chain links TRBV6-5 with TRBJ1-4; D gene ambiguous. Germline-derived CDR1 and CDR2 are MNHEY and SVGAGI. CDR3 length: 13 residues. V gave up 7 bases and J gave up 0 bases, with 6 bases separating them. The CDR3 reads CASIRTTNEKLFF. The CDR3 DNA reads TGTGCCAGCATTCGTACAACTAATGAAAAACTGTTTTTT.

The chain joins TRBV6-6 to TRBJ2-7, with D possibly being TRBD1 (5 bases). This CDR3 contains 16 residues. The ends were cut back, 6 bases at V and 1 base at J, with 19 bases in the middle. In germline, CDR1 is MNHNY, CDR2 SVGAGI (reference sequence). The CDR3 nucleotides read TGTGCCAGCAGAGACTCGTGGGGCTCCCTATCCTACGAGCAGTACTTC. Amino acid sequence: CASRDSWGSLSYEQYF.

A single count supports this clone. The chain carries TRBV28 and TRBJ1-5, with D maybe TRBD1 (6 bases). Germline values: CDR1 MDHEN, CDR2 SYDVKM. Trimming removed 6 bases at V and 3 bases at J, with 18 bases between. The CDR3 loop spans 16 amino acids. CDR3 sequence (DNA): TGTGCCAGCAGACAGGGAATATACGAGGTCAATCAGCCCCAGCATTTT. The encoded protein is CASRQGIYEVNQPQHF.

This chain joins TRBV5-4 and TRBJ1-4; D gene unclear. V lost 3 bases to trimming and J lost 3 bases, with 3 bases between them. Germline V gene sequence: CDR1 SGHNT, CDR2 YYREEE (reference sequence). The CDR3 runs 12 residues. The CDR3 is CASSSANEKLFF. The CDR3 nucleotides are TGTGCCAGCAGCTCGGCTAATGAAAAACTGTTTTTT.

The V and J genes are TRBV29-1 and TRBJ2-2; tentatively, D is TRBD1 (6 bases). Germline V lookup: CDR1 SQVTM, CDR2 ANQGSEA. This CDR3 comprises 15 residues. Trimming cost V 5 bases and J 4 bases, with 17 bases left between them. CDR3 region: CSVREYRVGTGELFF. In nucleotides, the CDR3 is TGCAGCGTTAGAGAGTACAGGGTGGGCACCGGGGAGCTGTTTTTT.

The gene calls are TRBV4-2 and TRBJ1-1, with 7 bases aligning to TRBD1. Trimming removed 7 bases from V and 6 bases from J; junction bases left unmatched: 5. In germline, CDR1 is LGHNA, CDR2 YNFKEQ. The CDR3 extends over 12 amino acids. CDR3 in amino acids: CASTQQGAEAFF. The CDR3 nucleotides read TGTGCCAGCACCCAGCAGGGGGCTGAAGCTTTCTTT.

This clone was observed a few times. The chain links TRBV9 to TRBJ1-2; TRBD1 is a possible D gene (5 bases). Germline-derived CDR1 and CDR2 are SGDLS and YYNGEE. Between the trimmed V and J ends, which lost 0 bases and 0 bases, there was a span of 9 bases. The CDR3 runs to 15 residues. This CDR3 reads CASSVGGEANYGYTF. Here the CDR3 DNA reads TGTGCCAGCAGCGTAGGAGGGGAAGCTAACTATGGCTACACCTTC.

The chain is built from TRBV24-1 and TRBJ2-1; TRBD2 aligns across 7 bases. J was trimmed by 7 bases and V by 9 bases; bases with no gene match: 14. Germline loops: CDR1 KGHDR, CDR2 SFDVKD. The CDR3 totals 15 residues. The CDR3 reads CATSSPGGTRNEQFF. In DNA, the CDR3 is TGTGCCACCTCAAGTCCCGGGGGGACTCGGAATGAGCAGTTCTTC.

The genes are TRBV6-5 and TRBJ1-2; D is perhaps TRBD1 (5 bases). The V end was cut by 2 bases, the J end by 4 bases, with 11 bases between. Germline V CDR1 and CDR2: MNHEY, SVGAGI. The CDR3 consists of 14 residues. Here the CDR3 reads CASSYGEGSYGYTF. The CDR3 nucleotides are TGTGCCAGCAGTTACGGCGAGGGGAGCTATGGCTACACCTTC.